This T cell receptor (beta chain) was identified in a study of OX40 agonist ivuxolimab in advanced cancers. Turning to the study itself: Ivuxolimab, an agonist antibody against OX40 (CD134), was given to patients. Partial responses were achieved by three patients: one hepatocellular carcinoma, two cutaneous melanoma.

With baseline, cycle 4 day 1, and cycle 7 day 1 as timepoints, blood was sampled. TCRdb's table, derived via immunoSEQ multiplex PCR, lists solely in-frame clones and lacks some. This sample has roughly 60,000 clones, with around 90% found just once. A word on this clone: Its antigen is unknown.

Overall study findings and caveats: Clonal expansion from baseline to week 6 occurred in both CD4+ and CD8+ T cells.

V was pared by 2 bases and J by 6 bases, with 11 bases between. Germline assignment: CDR1 KGHSH and CDR2 LQKENI. There are 14 residues in the CDR3. The source of this sequence is an adult with an advanced solid tumor such as melanoma, head and neck, liver or kidney cancer. Sequences were derived from CD4+ or CD8+ T cells sorted from blood, sampled in a trial of the OX40 agonist ivuxolimab. The J gene is TRBJ2-1, the V gene TRBV18; either TRBD1 or TRBD2 may supply D (6 bases each). CDR3 in DNA: TGTGCCAGCTCACCAACCGGAGGGGGCAATGAGCAGTTCTTC. Its protein is CASSPTGGGNEQFF.